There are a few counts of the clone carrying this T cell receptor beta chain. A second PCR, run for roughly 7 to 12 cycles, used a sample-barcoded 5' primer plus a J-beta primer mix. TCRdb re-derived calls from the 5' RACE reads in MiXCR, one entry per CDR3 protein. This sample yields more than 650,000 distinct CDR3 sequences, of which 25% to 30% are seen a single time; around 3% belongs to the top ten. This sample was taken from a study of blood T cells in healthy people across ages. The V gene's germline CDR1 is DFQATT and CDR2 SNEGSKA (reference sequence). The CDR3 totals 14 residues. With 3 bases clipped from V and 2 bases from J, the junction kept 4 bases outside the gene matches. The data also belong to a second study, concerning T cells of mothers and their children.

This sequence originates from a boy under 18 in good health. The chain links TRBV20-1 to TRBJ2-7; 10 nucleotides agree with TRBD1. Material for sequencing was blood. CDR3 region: CSARWDRGTYEQYF. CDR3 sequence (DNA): TGCAGTGCTAGGTGGGACAGGGGCACCTACGAGCAGTACTTC.